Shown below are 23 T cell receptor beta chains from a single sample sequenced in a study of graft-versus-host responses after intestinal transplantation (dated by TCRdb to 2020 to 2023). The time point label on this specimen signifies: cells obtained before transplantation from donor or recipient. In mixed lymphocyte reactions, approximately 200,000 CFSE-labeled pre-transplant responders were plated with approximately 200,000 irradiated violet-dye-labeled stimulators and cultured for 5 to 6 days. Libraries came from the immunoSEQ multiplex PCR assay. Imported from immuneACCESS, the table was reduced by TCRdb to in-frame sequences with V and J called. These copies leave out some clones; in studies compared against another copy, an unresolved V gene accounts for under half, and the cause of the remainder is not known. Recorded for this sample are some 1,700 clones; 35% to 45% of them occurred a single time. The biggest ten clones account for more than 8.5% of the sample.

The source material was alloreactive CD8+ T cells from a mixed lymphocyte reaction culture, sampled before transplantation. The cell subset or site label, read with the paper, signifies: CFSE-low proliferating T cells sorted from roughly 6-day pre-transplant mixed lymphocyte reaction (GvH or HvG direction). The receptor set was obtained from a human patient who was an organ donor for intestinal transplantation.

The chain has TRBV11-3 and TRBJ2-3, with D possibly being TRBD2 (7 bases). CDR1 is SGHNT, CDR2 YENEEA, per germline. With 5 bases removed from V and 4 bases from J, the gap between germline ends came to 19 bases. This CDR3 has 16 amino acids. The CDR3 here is CASSPRWGGASDTQYF. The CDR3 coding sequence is TGTGCCAGCAGCCCCCGGTGGGGGGGGGCCTCAGATACGCAGTATTTT.

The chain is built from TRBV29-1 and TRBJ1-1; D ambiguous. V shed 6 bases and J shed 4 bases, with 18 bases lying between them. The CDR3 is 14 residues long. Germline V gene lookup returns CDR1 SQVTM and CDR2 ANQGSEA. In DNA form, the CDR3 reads TGCAGCGTCCGGCATGGTCCCTGGGGCACTGAAGCTTTCTTT. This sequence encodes CSVRHGPWGTEAFF. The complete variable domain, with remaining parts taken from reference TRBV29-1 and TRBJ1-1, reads SAVISQKPSRDICQRGTSLTIQCQVDSQVTMMFWYRQQPGQSLTLIATANQGSEATYESGFVIDKFPISRPNLTFSTLTVSNMSPEDSSIYLCSVRHGPWGTEAFFGQGTRLTVV.

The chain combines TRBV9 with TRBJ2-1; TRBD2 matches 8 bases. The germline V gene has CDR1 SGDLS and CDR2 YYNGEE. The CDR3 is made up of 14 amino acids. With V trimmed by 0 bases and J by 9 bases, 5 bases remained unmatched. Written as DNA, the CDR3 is TGTGCCAGCAGCGTAGTGACGGGGGGGGTTGAGCAGTTCTTC. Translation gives CASSVVTGGVEQFF.

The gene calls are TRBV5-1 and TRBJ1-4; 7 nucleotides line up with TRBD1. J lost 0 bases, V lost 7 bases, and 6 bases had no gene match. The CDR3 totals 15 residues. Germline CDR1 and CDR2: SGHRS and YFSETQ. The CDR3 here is CASSGGTATNEKLFF. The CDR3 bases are TGCGCCAGCTCCGGGGGGACAGCAACTAATGAAAAACTGTTTTTT.

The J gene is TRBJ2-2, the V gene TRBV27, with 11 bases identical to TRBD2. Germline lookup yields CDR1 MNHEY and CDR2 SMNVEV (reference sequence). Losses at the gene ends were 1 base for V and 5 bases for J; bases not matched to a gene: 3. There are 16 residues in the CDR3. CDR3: CASSLWSSGGTGELFF. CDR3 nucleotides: TGTGCCAGCAGTTTATGGTCTAGCGGGGGGACCGGGGAGCTGTTTTTT.

The CDR3 coding sequence is TGTGCCATGAACAGGGTCCCCTTAAACTATGGCTACACCTTC. Its translation: CAMNRVPLNYGYTF. The chain joins TRBV10-3 to TRBJ1-2, with D possibly being TRBD1 (6 bases). The ends were cut back, 9 bases at V and 2 bases at J, with 16 bases in the middle. The CDR3 spans 14 residues. CDR1 and CDR2 (germline): ENHRY, SYGVKD.

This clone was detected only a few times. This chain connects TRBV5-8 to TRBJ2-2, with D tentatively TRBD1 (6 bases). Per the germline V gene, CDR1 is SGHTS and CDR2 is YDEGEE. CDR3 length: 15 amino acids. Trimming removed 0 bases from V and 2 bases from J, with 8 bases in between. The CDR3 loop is CASSLGTANTGELFF. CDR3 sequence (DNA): TGTGCCAGCAGCTTGGGGACAGCAAACACCGGGGAGCTGTTTTTT.

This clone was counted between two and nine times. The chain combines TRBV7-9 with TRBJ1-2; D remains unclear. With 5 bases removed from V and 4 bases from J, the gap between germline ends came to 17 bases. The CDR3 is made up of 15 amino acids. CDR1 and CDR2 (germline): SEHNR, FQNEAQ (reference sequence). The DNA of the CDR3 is TGTGCCAGCAGCCAAGATTGGCGACTCCCCTATGGCTACACCTTC. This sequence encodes CASSQDWRLPYGYTF.

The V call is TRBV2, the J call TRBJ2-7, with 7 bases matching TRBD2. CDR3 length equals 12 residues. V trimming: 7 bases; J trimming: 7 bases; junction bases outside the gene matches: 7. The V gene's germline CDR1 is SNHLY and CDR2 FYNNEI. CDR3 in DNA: TGTGCCAGCATATACCAGCGGGGAGAGCAGTACTTC. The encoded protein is CASIYQRGEQYF.

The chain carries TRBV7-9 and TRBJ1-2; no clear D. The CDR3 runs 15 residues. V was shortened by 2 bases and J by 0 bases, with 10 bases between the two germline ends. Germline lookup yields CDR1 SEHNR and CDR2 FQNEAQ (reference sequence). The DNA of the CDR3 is TGTGCCAGCAGCTTAAGTGGCAAGCCTAACTATGGCTACACCTTC. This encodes CASSLSGKPNYGYTF.

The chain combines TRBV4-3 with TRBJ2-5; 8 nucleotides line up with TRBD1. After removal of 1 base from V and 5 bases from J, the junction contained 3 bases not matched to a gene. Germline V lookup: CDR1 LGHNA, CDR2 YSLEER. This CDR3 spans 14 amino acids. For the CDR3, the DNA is TGCGCCAGCAGCCAAGGCAGGGGGCGGGAGACCCAGTACTTC. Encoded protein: CASSQGRGRETQYF.

The CDR3 bases are TGTGCCAGCAGTGAATTTCAGCGGAGCACAGATACGCAGTATTTT. It translates to CASSEFQRSTDTQYF. This chain uses TRBV25-1 with TRBJ2-3, with a weak D call TRBD2 (5 bases). The CDR3 contains 15 residues. Germline V CDR1 and CDR2: MGHDK, SYGVNS. Trimming left V 1 base short and J 0 bases short, with 8 bases between.

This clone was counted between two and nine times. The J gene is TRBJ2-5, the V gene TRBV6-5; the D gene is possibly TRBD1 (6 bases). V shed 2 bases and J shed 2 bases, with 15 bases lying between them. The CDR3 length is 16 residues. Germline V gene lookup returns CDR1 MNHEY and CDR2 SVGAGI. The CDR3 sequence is CASSYLPGTTQETQYF. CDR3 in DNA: TGTGCCAGCAGTTACCTCCCGGGGACAACACAAGAGACCCAGTACTTC.

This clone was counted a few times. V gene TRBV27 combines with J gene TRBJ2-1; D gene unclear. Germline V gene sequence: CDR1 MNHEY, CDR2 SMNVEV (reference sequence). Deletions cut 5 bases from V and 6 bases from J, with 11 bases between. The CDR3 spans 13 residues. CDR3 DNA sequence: TGTGCCAGCAGTATACCTTCCGGCAATGAGCAGTTCTTC. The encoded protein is CASSIPSGNEQFF.

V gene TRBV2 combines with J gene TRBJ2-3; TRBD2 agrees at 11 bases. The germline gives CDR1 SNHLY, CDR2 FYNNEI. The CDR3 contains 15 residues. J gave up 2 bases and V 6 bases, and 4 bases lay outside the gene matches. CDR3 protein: CASRLAGVITDTQYF. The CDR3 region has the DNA TGTGCCAGCAGACTAGCGGGGGTGATCACAGATACGCAGTATTTT. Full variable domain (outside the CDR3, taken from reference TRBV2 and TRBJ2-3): EPEVTQTPSHQVTQMGQEVILRCVPISNHLYFYWYRQILGQKVEFLVSFYNNEISEKSEIFDDQFSVERPDGSNFTLKIRSTKLEDSAMYFCASRLAGVITDTQYFGPGTRLTVL.

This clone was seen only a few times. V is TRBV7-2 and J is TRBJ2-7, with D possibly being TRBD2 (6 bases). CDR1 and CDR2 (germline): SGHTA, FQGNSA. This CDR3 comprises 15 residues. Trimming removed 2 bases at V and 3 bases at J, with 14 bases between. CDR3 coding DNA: TGTGCCAGCAGCTTATATGGCGGGGAGAACTACGAGCAGTACTTC. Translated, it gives CASSLYGGENYEQYF.

The CDR3 sequence is CASRRGSYEQYF. DNA of the CDR3: TGTGCCAGCAGGAGGGGCTCCTACGAGCAGTACTTC. The chain couples TRBV6-5 to TRBJ2-7; D possibly matches TRBD1 or TRBD2 (5 bases each). In germline, CDR1 is MNHEY, CDR2 SVGAGI. Trimming stripped 6 bases from V and 0 bases from J, with 6 bases between. This CDR3 region has 12 residues.

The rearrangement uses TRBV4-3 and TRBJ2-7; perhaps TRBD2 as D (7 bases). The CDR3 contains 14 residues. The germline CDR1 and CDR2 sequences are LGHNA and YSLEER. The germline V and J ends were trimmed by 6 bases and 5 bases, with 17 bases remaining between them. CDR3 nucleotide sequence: TGCGCCAGCAGACCCCTAGGGGGGGCCCACGAGCAGTACTTC. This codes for CASRPLGGAHEQYF.

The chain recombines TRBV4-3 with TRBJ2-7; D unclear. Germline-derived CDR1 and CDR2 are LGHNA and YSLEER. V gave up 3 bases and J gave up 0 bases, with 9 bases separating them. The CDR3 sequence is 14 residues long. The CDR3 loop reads CASSQLHSSYEQYF. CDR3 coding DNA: TGCGCCAGCAGCCAGCTACATAGCTCCTACGAGCAGTACTTC.

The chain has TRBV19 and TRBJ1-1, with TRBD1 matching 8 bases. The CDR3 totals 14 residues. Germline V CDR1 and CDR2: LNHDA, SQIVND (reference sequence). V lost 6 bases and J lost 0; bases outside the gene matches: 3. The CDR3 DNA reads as TGTGCCAGTAGCCGACAGGGGATGAACACTGAAGCTTTCTTT. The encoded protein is CASSRQGMNTEAFF.

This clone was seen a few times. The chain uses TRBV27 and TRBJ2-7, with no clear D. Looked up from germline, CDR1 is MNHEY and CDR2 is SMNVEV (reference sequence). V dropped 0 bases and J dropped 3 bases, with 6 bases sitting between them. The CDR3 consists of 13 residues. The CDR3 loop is CASSLSAGYEQYF. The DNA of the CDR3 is TGTGCCAGCAGTTTATCGGCAGGCTACGAGCAGTACTTC.

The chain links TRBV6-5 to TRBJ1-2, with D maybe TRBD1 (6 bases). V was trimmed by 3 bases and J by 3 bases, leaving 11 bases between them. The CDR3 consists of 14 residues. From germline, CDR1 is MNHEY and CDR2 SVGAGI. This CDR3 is CASSYQRGHYGYTF. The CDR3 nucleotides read TGTGCCAGCAGTTATCAACGGGGGCACTATGGCTACACCTTC.

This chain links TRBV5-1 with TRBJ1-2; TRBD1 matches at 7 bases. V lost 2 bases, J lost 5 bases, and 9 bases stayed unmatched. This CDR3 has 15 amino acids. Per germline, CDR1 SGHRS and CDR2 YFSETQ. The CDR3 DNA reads TGCGCCAGCAGCTTACCCTGGACAGGTGATTATGGCTACACCTTC. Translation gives CASSLPWTGDYGYTF.